A single TCR beta chain is shown here with its context. This sample includes further DNA sequences coding for the same CDR3. The sample comes from a study of blood T cell repertoires in COVID-19. Study-wide background: From the United States, Italy and Spain came samples of acute and convalescent COVID-19. From T cells, B-cell-depleted T cells, or PBMCs came the material, which was cDNA or gDNA.

In the original analysis: Reference gene primer amplification gave estimated nucleated cell counts. Produced via immunoSEQ multiplex PCR; TCRdb's table is partial and in-frame only. V and J calls and clone size are as listed in that table; D and trimming were resolved from the DNA. The sample lists under 400,000 clones, approximately 89% occurring once. The CDR3 consists of 13 residues. V dropped 5 bases and J dropped 3 bases, with 10 bases sitting between them. Germline-derived CDR1 and CDR2 are SEHNR and FQNEAQ (reference sequence). The genes are TRBV7-9 and TRBJ1-1; D is undetermined. The receptor was isolated from a woman between 25 and 40 years old with COVID-19, enrolled during active disease. The sample taken for sequencing was peripheral blood. The CDR3 protein is CASSPGGYTEAFF. The CDR3 DNA is TGTGCCAGCAGCCCCGGCGGGTACACTGAAGCTTTCTTT.